What follows are 26 T cell receptor beta chains derived from one specimen sequenced in a study of long-term antiretroviral therapy in people with HIV. Runs used v3.0 of the immunoSEQ assay and were done at survey level. The repertoire was sequenced with immunoSEQ multiplex PCR; TCRdb's copy has only in-frame clones and lacks some. The repertoire has about 21,000 clones, roughly 85% of them found once; the top ten carry 7.5% to 10%. The sample in question was unsorted PBMCs, obtained at the start of antiretroviral therapy. The receptors derive from a man between 45 and 60 years old with HIV.

The V and J genes are TRBV6-4 and TRBJ1-2, with 9 bases matching TRBD1. V shed 0 bases and J 4 bases; nucleotides not matched to a gene: 3. Germline assignment: CDR1 MRHNA and CDR2 SNTAGT. The CDR3 has 15 residues. The DNA for the CDR3 is TGTGCCAGCAGTGACTCGATGGGACAGGGCTATGGCTACACCTTC. Its translation is CASSDSMGQGYGYTF.

The chain couples TRBV15 to TRBJ1-5; no reliable D call. The CDR3 length is 16 residues. CDR1 is LNHNV and CDR2 is YYDKDF in the germline V gene (reference sequence). The V end lost 0 bases, the J end lost 1 base, and 10 bases lay between the germline ends. In DNA form, the CDR3 reads TGTGCCACCAGCAGAGACGGCGTTAGAAGCAATCAGCCCCAGCATTTT. This encodes CATSRDGVRSNQPQHF.

V gene TRBV4-1 combines with J gene TRBJ2-4; 7 bases line up with TRBD1. Per the germline V gene, CDR1 is MGHRA and CDR2 is YSYEKL. The J segment lost 0 bases and the V segment lost 4 bases, leaving 9 bases of the junction unmatched. The CDR3 is made up of 17 amino acids. The chain's CDR3 is CASSPTTTGLAKNIQYF. CDR3 sequence (DNA): TGCGCCAGCAGCCCTACGACGACAGGGCTAGCCAAAAACATTCAGTACTTC.

This sequence joins TRBV5-8 and TRBJ2-1, with D hard to call. The V end lost 3 bases, the J end lost 1 base, and 14 bases lay between the germline ends. This CDR3 has 16 amino acids. The V gene's germline CDR1 is SGHTS and CDR2 YDEGEE. In DNA form, the CDR3 reads TGTGCCAGCAGCTCAAAATTTTGGGGATCCTACAATGAGCAGTTCTTC. It yields the protein CASSSKFWGSYNEQFF.

This chain links TRBV7-2 with TRBJ1-2, with D uncertain. V dropped 1 base and J dropped 4 bases, with 16 bases sitting between them. Germline lookup yields CDR1 SGHTA and CDR2 FQGNSA. The CDR3 sequence is 16 residues long. CDR3: CASSLGTYVNPYGYTF. The CDR3 bases are TGTGCCAGCAGCTTAGGGACTTATGTGAACCCCTATGGCTACACCTTC.

The V and J genes are TRBV4-1 and TRBJ1-3; no reliable D call. Trimming cost V 2 bases and J 4 bases, with 12 bases left between them. There are 15 residues in the CDR3. Germline V gene sequence: CDR1 MGHRA, CDR2 YSYEKL. CDR3 sequence: CASSQTHGSGNTIYF. Written as DNA, the CDR3 is TGCGCCAGCAGCCAAACCCACGGGTCAGGAAACACCATATATTTT.

This chain joins TRBV7-9 and TRBJ1-2, with TRBD1 matching over 8 bases. With V trimmed by 10 bases and J by 4 bases, 8 bases remained unmatched. The CDR3 loop spans 13 amino acids. CDR1 and CDR2 from the germline V gene are SEHNR and FQNEAQ (reference sequence). The CDR3 coding sequence is TGTGCCACCAGGGACAGGAGGGGCTATGGCTACACCTTC. Residues: CATRDRRGYGYTF.

V gene TRBV5-4 combines with J gene TRBJ2-3; D possibly matches TRBD1 or TRBD2 (5 bases each). From germline, CDR1 is SGHNT and CDR2 YYREEE (reference sequence). V lost 9 bases and J lost 2, with 16 bases in between. This CDR3 contains 14 residues. This chain's CDR3 is CATSGTDFTDTQYF. As DNA, the CDR3 is TGTGCCACTTCCGGGACGGACTTCACAGATACGCAGTATTTT.

The rearrangement links TRBV5-6 to TRBJ2-2; TRBD1 agrees at 7 bases. This CDR3 is 16 amino acids long. Germline V gives CDR1 SGHDT, CDR2 YYEEEE. Unmatched junction bases numbered 7, after V lost 0 bases and J lost 5 bases. CDR3 sequence (DNA): TGTGCCAGCAGCTTGGCGGACAGGCAGTTAACCGGGGAGCTGTTTTTT. This gives the protein CASSLADRQLTGELFF.

The rearrangement links TRBV7-9 to TRBJ2-1; D remains ambiguous. The CDR3 is 11 amino acids. V dropped 3 bases and J dropped 7 bases, with 4 bases sitting between them. The germline gives CDR1 SEHNR, CDR2 FQNEAQ (reference sequence). The CDR3 DNA sequence: TGTGCCAGCAGCTTCGGGAATGAGCAGTTCTTC. Amino acid sequence: CASSFGNEQFF. Filled out from reference TRBV7-9 and TRBJ2-1, the complete variable domain reads DTGVSQNPRHKITKRGQNVTFRCDPISEHNRLYWYRQTLGQGPEFLTYFQNEAQLEKSRLLSDRFSAERPKGSFSTLEIQRTEQGDSAMYLCASSFGNEQFFGPGTRLTVL.

The rearrangement uses TRBV6-5 and TRBJ1-3; D ambiguous. The germline V gene encodes CDR1 MNHEY and CDR2 SVGAGI. V was shortened by 0 bases and J by 4 bases, with 10 bases between the two germline ends. This CDR3 is 15 amino acids long. The CDR3 DNA sequence: TGTGCCAGCAGTTACTCCGGATTCTCGGGAAACACCATATATTTT. Its protein is CASSYSGFSGNTIYF.

This clone came up a few times. This chain joins TRBV11-2 and TRBJ1-2; TRBD1 matches at 10 bases. The CDR3 is 14 amino acids. J was trimmed by 7 bases and V by 5 bases; bases with no gene match: 7. Germline V gene lookup returns CDR1 SGHAT and CDR2 FQNNGV. CDR3 DNA sequence: TGTGCCAGCAGCCCCCGGACAGGGGGGTCTGGCTACACCTTC. It encodes CASSPRTGGSGYTF.

The genes are TRBV28 and TRBJ2-7; D is uncertain. This CDR3 spans 16 amino acids. Germline assignment: CDR1 MDHEN and CDR2 SYDVKM. The germline V and J ends were trimmed by 4 bases and 3 bases, with 19 bases remaining between them. CDR3: CASSSRSSVSSYEQYF. CDR3 bases: TGTGCCAGCAGTTCCCGCAGTTCAGTCAGTAGCTACGAGCAGTACTTC.

The chain has TRBV28 and TRBJ1-2; 10 positions match TRBD1. Germline V lookup: CDR1 MDHEN, CDR2 SYDVKM. The CDR3 consists of 16 residues. V shed 4 bases and J 4 bases; nucleotides not matched to a gene: 9. CDR3 region: CASSSDRGLLIYGYTF. The CDR3 DNA sequence: TGTGCCAGCAGTTCCGACAGGGGGCTCTTAATCTATGGCTACACCTTC.

In regard to this clone: The same CDR3 also results from other DNA sequences found in this sample. V gene TRBV5-1 combines with J gene TRBJ2-7, with a weak D call TRBD1 (5 bases). Trimming shortened V by 4 bases and J by 6 bases, and 11 bases separated the two germline ends. There are 12 residues in the CDR3. From germline, CDR1 is SGHRS and CDR2 YFSETQ. The CDR3 region is CASSRTGGEQYF. The CDR3 DNA reads as TGCGCCAGCAGCAGAACAGGCGGCGAGCAGTACTTC.

CDR3 sequence: CASSGPKGYANTGELFF. CDR3 sequence (DNA): TGTGCCAGCAGCGGCCCGAAAGGGTACGCGAACACCGGGGAGCTGTTTTTT. V and J are TRBV7-2 and TRBJ2-2, with D hard to call. The V and J ends lost 5 bases and 0 bases respectively, with 16 bases between them. Germline V gives CDR1 SGHTA, CDR2 FQGNSA. There are 17 residues in the CDR3.

The V gene is TRBV6-5, the J gene TRBJ2-7; 8 bases map to TRBD2. V was pared by 2 bases and J by 0 bases, with 3 bases of the junction left unmatched. CDR3 length: 15 amino acids. Germline values: CDR1 MNHEY, CDR2 SVGAGI. The CDR3 spells CASSYAGTSSYEQYF. The CDR3 nucleotides are TGTGCCAGCAGTTACGCCGGGACTAGCTCCTACGAGCAGTACTTC.

The J gene is TRBJ2-2, the V gene TRBV27; 7 nucleotides agree with TRBD1. The CDR3 loop spans 17 amino acids. Trimming removed 2 bases from V and 5 bases from J; junction bases left unmatched: 11. CDR1 and CDR2 (germline): MNHEY, SMNVEV (reference sequence). As DNA, the CDR3 is TGTGCCAGCAGTTTAGGGACAGCTGCGAAGTGGACCGGGGAGCTGTTTTTT. It translates to CASSLGTAAKWTGELFF.

The J gene is TRBJ2-1, the V gene TRBV27, with TRBD2 matching over 8 bases. The germline V gene has CDR1 MNHEY and CDR2 SMNVEV (reference sequence). CDR3 length: 16 residues. The V gene end was trimmed by 6 bases and the J gene end by 2 bases; junction bases not matched to a gene: 9. The CDR3 region has the DNA TGTGCCAGCAGCCCTGATATAGCGGGGCCCTACAATGAGCAGTTCTTC. This codes for CASSPDIAGPYNEQFF.

The CDR3 is CASSPLPGTRRDEQFF. CDR3 in DNA: TGTGCCAGTAGTCCCCTCCCCGGGACTCGACGAGATGAGCAGTTCTTC. This chain connects TRBV19 to TRBJ2-1; D is possibly TRBD2 (6 bases). The CDR3 has 16 amino acids. V was pared by 5 bases and J by 8 bases, with 22 bases between. Germline V gene sequence: CDR1 LNHDA, CDR2 SQIVND (reference sequence).

The V and J genes are TRBV11-3 and TRBJ2-2; the D gene could be TRBD1 or TRBD2 (6 bases each). Germline V gene data show CDR1 as SGHNT and CDR2 as YENEEA. CDR3 length equals 17 residues. The V and J ends lost 5 bases and 1 base respectively, with 17 bases between them. This CDR3 is CASSPSKAGQNTGELFF. In DNA, the CDR3 is TGTGCCAGCAGCCCGTCAAAGGCGGGACAGAACACCGGGGAGCTGTTTTTT.

The chain carries TRBV5-4 and TRBJ2-7; 12 bases agree with TRBD1. Trimming took 1 base from V and 6 from J; bases not matched to a gene: 5. Germline V gene lookup returns CDR1 SGHNT and CDR2 YYREEE (reference sequence). The CDR3 has 15 amino acids. This CDR3 is CASSLSGTGGSEQYF. The CDR3 DNA is TGTGCCAGCAGCTTGTCCGGGACAGGGGGCTCCGAGCAGTACTTC.

This clone was detected only a few times. The chain recombines TRBV14 with TRBJ1-2; 11 bases match TRBD1. Per germline, CDR1 SGHDN and CDR2 FVKESK. The CDR3 runs to 16 residues. Germline trimming cut 2 bases from V and 8 bases from J; bases unmatched to any gene: 10. CDR3 nucleotide sequence: TGTGCCAGCAGCCAACCTGGACAGGGGGCGACTGGAGGCTACACCTTC. Translation: CASSQPGQGATGGYTF.

The CDR3 here is CASSLIRGNTEAFF. The CDR3 coding sequence is TGTGCCAGCAGCTTAATCAGGGGTAACACTGAAGCTTTCTTT. The V gene is TRBV7-2, the J gene TRBJ1-1; a weak D match, TRBD1 (6 bases). This CDR3 is 14 amino acids long. Germline V gives CDR1 SGHTA, CDR2 FQGNSA. Between the trimmed V and J ends, which lost 2 bases and 2 bases, there was a span of 9 bases.

This chain links TRBV18 with TRBJ1-1; no clear D. V was cut by 5 bases and J by 0 bases, with 7 bases left in between. The CDR3 spans 13 residues. Looked up from germline, CDR1 is KGHSH and CDR2 is LQKENI. In nucleotides, the CDR3 is TGTGCCAGCTCATCTACCGTGAACACTGAAGCTTTCTTT. Its protein product is CASSSTVNTEAFF.

The V call is TRBV5-5, the J call TRBJ1-2; D gene ambiguous. The germline V gene has CDR1 SGHKS and CDR2 YYEKEE (reference sequence). Trimming cost V 3 bases and J 4 bases, with 16 bases left between them. The CDR3 sequence is 15 residues long. The CDR3, as DNA: TGTGCCAGCAGCTCCGATACAGTTCCTGGCTATGGCTACACCTTC. Translated, it gives CASSSDTVPGYGYTF.